Below are 21 T cell receptor beta chains sequenced from a single sample in a study of Ad26.COV2.S vaccination and SARS-CoV-2 variants. TCRdb's copy holds only in-frame clones and misses some; the assay was immunoSEQ multiplex PCR. Seen here are some 290,000 clones, around 81% observed once, and the top ten hold 2% to 2.5%. Documented treatment: about 20 received Ad26.COV2.S at low or high dose, single or two shots; roughly 5 received placebo; per-sample allocation not given. The study sampled participants on day 63 after the first vaccine or placebo injection. The source was peripheral blood, collected in a trial of Ad26.COV2.S vaccine versus placebo. These receptors all come from a person aged 18 to 65 who received the Ad26.COV2.S COVID-19 vaccine or a placebo.

The chain couples TRBV28 to TRBJ1-2; D is perhaps TRBD1 (6 bases). Germline loops: CDR1 MDHEN, CDR2 SYDVKM. The CDR3 runs to 14 residues. With 4 bases removed from V and 4 bases from J, the gap between germline ends came to 13 bases. The DNA for the CDR3 is TGTGCCAGCAGTTACAGGGTATTAAGCTATGGCTACACCTTC. It specifies CASSYRVLSYGYTF.

The chain recombines TRBV12-3 or TRBV12-4 with TRBJ1-6; D gene unclear. V was shortened by 2 bases and J by 6 bases, with 5 bases between the two germline ends. This CDR3 spans 13 amino acids. CDR3 bases: TGTGCCAGCAGTTTACAGTTTAATTCACCCCTCCACTTT. It specifies CASSLQFNSPLHF.

This clone was observed a handful of times. V is TRBV7-3 and J is TRBJ1-3, with D possibly being TRBD1 (5 bases). V was cut by 3 bases and J by 4 bases, with 10 bases left in between. CDR1 and CDR2 from the germline V gene are SGHTA and FQGTGA. The CDR3 totals 14 residues. The CDR3 is CASSLAGRGNTIYF. The CDR3 DNA reads as TGTGCCAGCAGCTTGGCGGGGCGCGGAAACACCATATATTTT. The whole variable domain, remainder taken from reference TRBV7-3 and TRBJ1-3, is GAGVSQTPSNKVTEKGKYVELRCDPISGHTALYWYRQSLGQGPEFLIYFQGTGAADDSGLPNDRFFAVRPEGSVSTLKIQRTERGDSAVYLCASSLAGRGNTIYFGEGSWLTVV.

Turning to this clone: The identical CDR3 is also encoded by other nucleotide sequences in the sample. V usage is TRBV5-1 and J usage is TRBJ2-5; D not resolved. CDR1 is SGHRS and CDR2 is YFSETQ in the germline V gene. V was clipped by 0 bases and J by 5 bases, with 5 bases between them. The CDR3 has 12 amino acids. CDR3 loop: CASSLGWETQYF. Written as DNA, the CDR3 is TGCGCCAGCAGCTTGGGATGGGAGACCCAGTACTTC.

The rearrangement uses TRBV14 and TRBJ2-2; D may be TRBD2 (6 bases). The V end was cut by 4 bases, the J end by 7 bases, with 19 bases between. CDR3 length: 16 amino acids. In germline, CDR1 is SGHDN, CDR2 FVKESK. The CDR3 bases are TGTGCCAGCAGCCGACTCGTGGGGGGAGGAGACGGGGAGCTGTTTTTT. Protein product: CASSRLVGGGDGELFF.

The chain has TRBV7-9 and TRBJ2-5; D not resolved. V gave up 1 base and J gave up 8 bases, with 8 bases separating them. Germline CDR1 reads SEHNR; CDR2 reads FQNEAQ (reference sequence). The CDR3 runs to 12 residues. The CDR3, as DNA: TGTGCCAGCAGCTTAGAGACGGGTACCCAGTACTTC. Protein sequence: CASSLETGTQYF.

The CDR3 loop reads CASSPDRGWNTGELFF. The CDR3 DNA reads as TGTGCCAGCAGCCCCGACAGGGGCTGGAACACCGGGGAGCTGTTTTTT. The gene calls are TRBV7-2 and TRBJ2-2, with 8 bases lining up with TRBD1. CDR1 and CDR2 from the germline V gene are SGHTA and FQGNSA. Unmatched junction bases numbered 6, after V lost 5 bases and J lost 1 base. This CDR3 region has 16 residues.

The rearrangement joins TRBV6-4 to TRBJ1-5; D is unresolved. This CDR3 is 15 amino acids long. V was shortened by 6 bases and J by 2 bases, with 14 bases between the two germline ends. The germline CDR1 and CDR2 sequences are MRHNA and SNTAGT. The CDR3 coding sequence is TGTGCCAGCAGCGTTGACGGACTTGGCAATCAGCCCCAGCATTTT. Translating it yields CASSVDGLGNQPQHF.

The chain has TRBV6-5 and TRBJ1-1; D is ambiguous. The ends were cut back, 2 bases at V and 7 bases at J, with 8 bases in the middle. CDR3 length: 12 amino acids. The germline V gene encodes CDR1 MNHEY and CDR2 SVGAGI. CDR3 nucleotide sequence: TGTGCCAGCAGTTACACGGCCAGTGAAGCTTTCTTT. This gives the protein CASSYTASEAFF.

This rearrangement joins TRBV21-1 to TRBJ1-1; the table's D call, TRBD1, was not checked against the DNA. TRBV21-1 is classified as a pseudogene. This CDR3 has 15 residues. CDR3 loop: CASSNPGTGDTEAFF. As DNA, the CDR3 is TGTGCCAGCAGCAATCCCGGGACAGGGGACACTGAAGCTTTCTTT.

This clone was detected only a few times. This rearrangement joins TRBV6-5 to TRBJ1-2, with 8 positions matching TRBD1. Per the germline V gene, CDR1 is MNHEY and CDR2 is SVGAGI. After removal of 2 bases from V and 6 bases from J, the junction contained 8 bases not matched to a gene. This CDR3 is 15 amino acids long. In nucleotides, the CDR3 is TGTGCCAGCAGTTACCCGGGGACAGGCGAGGATGGCTACACCTTC. Amino acid sequence: CASSYPGTGEDGYTF.

This clone was recorded only once. V usage is TRBV28 and J usage is TRBJ1-4; D is possibly TRBD1 (6 bases). CDR3 size: 14 residues. Germline lookup yields CDR1 MDHEN and CDR2 SYDVKM. V was shortened by 4 bases and J by 11 bases, with 17 bases between the two germline ends. CDR3 residues: CASSYRGGGGKLFF. The DNA of the CDR3 is TGTGCCAGCAGTTACCGGGGAGGAGGGGGTAAACTGTTTTTT.

On this clone itself: This CDR3 is also generated by other DNA sequences in the sample. This chain links TRBV5-1 with TRBJ2-3; 7 bases align to TRBD1. This CDR3 spans 15 amino acids. The ends lost 0 bases at V and 1 base at J; junction bases unmatched: 2. Germline V CDR1 and CDR2: SGHRS, YFSETQ. CDR3 coding DNA: TGCGCCAGCAGCTTGGAAGGACAGGGCACAGATACGCAGTATTTT. It encodes CASSLEGQGTDTQYF.

CDR3 protein: CASKQPGQGTEAFF. In DNA, the CDR3 is TGTGCCAGCAAACAACCGGGACAGGGAACTGAAGCTTTCTTT. V is TRBV6-5 and J is TRBJ1-1; 9 bases align to TRBD1. Germline CDR1 and CDR2: MNHEY and SVGAGI. With 7 bases clipped from V and 5 bases from J, the junction kept 8 bases outside the gene matches. The CDR3 covers 14 residues.

This clone occurred once. The gene calls are TRBV10-2 and TRBJ1-2, with D possibly TRBD1 on 5 matching bases. V gave up 7 bases and J gave up 6 bases, with 15 bases separating them. CDR1 and CDR2 from the germline V gene are WSHSY and SAAADI. This CDR3 is 13 amino acids long. CDR3 nucleotides: TGCGCCAGCAAAGGGGCAGGAGGACATGGCTACACCTTC. It specifies CASKGAGGHGYTF.

J is TRBJ2-3 and V is TRBV6-5; D remains ambiguous. Trimming removed 6 bases from V and 6 bases from J, with 7 bases in between. The length of the CDR3 is 11 residues. Germline assignment: CDR1 MNHEY and CDR2 SVGAGI. The CDR3 region has the DNA TGTGCCAGCAGACTTATGGATACGCAGTATTTT. It yields the protein CASRLMDTQYF.

CDR3 residues: CATGGRAVGELFF. The CDR3 nucleotides read TGTGCCACCGGCGGGAGGGCCGTCGGGGAGCTGTTTTTT. The chain uses TRBV15 and TRBJ2-2, with 9 bases aligning to TRBD2. The junction had 5 bases not matched to a gene; V was cut back by 8 bases and J by 7 bases. The CDR3 consists of 13 residues. Germline CDR1 is LNHNV and CDR2 is YYDKDF (reference sequence).

This clone was detected once. This chain connects TRBV2 to TRBJ2-3; D remains unclear. V was clipped by 3 bases and J by 2 bases, with 15 bases between them. The CDR3 loop spans 16 amino acids. Germline V gene data show CDR1 as SNHLY and CDR2 as FYNNEI. In nucleotides, the CDR3 is TGTGCCAGCAGTGATGGTGGGCGACGGATCACAGATACGCAGTATTTT. This encodes CASSDGGRRITDTQYF.

The genes are TRBV7-3 and TRBJ2-1; 9 positions match TRBD2. The V and J ends lost 2 bases and 7 bases, in that order; junction bases with no gene match: 3. CDR1 SGHTA and CDR2 FQGTGA come from the germline V gene. CDR3 size: 14 residues. CDR3 in amino acids: CASSLGLAGNEQFF. For the CDR3, the DNA is TGTGCCAGCAGCTTAGGGCTAGCGGGGAATGAGCAGTTCTTC.

The chain recombines TRBV7-6 with TRBJ1-1; TRBD1 matches at 7 bases. The germline CDR1 and CDR2 sequences are SGHVS and FNYEAQ. The CDR3 consists of 14 residues. V was pared by 1 base and J by 4 bases, with 3 bases of the junction left unmatched. The CDR3 protein is CASSLEAGGTEAFF. The CDR3 coding sequence is TGTGCCAGCAGCTTAGAGGCAGGGGGCACTGAAGCTTTCTTT.

The chain employs TRBV2 and TRBJ2-2; D unresolved. Trimming left V 4 bases short and J 7 bases short, with 10 bases between. This CDR3 has 13 amino acids. Germline V lookup: CDR1 SNHLY, CDR2 FYNNEI. This chain's CDR3 is CASSVSEDGELFF. In nucleotides, the CDR3 is TGTGCCAGCAGTGTAAGCGAGGACGGGGAGCTGTTTTTT.